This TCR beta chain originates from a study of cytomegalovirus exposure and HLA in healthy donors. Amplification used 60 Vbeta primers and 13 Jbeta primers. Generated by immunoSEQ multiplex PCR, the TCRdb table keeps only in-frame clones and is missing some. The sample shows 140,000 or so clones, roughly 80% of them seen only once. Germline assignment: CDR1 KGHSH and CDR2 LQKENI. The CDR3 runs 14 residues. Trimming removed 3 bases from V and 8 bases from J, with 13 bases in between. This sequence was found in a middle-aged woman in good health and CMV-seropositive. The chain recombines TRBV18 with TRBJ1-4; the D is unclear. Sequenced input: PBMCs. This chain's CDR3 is CASSPPNEREKLFF. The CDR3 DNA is TGTGCCAGCTCACCCCCAAACGAGAGGGAAAAACTGTTTTTT.